This TCR beta chain was sequenced during a study of blood T cell repertoires in COVID-19. Trimming left V 5 bases short and J 4 bases short, with 9 bases between. CDR1 is LGHNT, CDR2 FRNRAP, per germline. The CDR3 totals 13 residues. Here immunoSEQ multiplex PCR was the method, and the copy in TCRdb shows in-frame clones only, minus some. Of roughly 310,000 clones in the sample, 70% to 90% are singletons; the top ten hold under 5%. J is TRBJ2-1 and V is TRBV12-5; the D gene is possibly TRBD2 (6 bases). This clonotype was sampled from a woman aged 45-60 years with active or convalescent COVID-19. Source material: peripheral blood. The CDR3 region has the DNA TGTGCTAGTGGTGGGGACTTTTACAATGAGCAGTTCTTC. Translation: CASGGDFYNEQFF.